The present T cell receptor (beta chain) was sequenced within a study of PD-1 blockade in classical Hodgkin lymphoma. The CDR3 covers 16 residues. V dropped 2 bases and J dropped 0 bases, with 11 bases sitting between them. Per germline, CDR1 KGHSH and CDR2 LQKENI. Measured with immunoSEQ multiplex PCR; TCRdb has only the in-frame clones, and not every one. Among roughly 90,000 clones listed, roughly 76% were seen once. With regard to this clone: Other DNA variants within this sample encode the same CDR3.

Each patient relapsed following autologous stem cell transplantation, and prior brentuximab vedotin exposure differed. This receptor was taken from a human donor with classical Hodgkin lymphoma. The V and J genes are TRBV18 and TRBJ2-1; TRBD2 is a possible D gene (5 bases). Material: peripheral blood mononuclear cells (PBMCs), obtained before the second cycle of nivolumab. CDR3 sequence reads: CASSPSGGSSYNEQFF. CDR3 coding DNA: TGTGCCAGCTCACCATCGGGTGGGAGCTCCTACAATGAGCAGTTCTTC.